The 30 T cell receptor beta chains presented below share a single source sample, sequenced in a study of blood T cells in healthy people across ages. Primed by a sample-barcoded 5' primer and a J-beta primer mix, a second PCR proceeded for about 6 to 11 cycles. TCRdb ran MiXCR on the 5' RACE reads and lists one entry per CDR3 protein. The sample includes 600,000 or so distinct CDR3 sequences, approximately 30% of them seen just once. Source material: blood. All receptors derive from a woman older than 75 in good health.

V usage is TRBV20-1 and J usage is TRBJ1-2; possibly TRBD1 for D (5 bases). CDR3 length equals 13 residues. V was pared by 3 bases and J by 4 bases, with 12 bases between. Germline values: CDR1 DFQATT, CDR2 SNEGSKA (reference sequence). CDR3 DNA: TGCAGTGCTAGGGTGGCGGGGGGCTATGGCTACACCTTC. Protein sequence: CSARVAGGYGYTF.

This clonotype was recorded many times. V gene TRBV20-1 combines with J gene TRBJ2-5; 10 bases are shared with TRBD1. The V gene end was trimmed by 5 bases and the J gene end by 2 bases; junction bases not matched to a gene: 8. The length of the CDR3 is 15 residues. The germline V gene encodes CDR1 DFQATT and CDR2 SNEGSKA (reference sequence). CDR3 in DNA: TGCAGTGCTGGGGGACAGGGGTGGGGGCAAGAGACCCAGTACTTC. It is translated as CSAGGQGWGQETQYF.

This clonotype was recorded many times. The chain employs TRBV5-1 and TRBJ2-3, with 7 bases matching TRBD1. This CDR3 spans 15 amino acids. CDR1 is SGHRS, CDR2 YFSETQ, per germline. V lost 5 bases and J lost 3; bases outside the gene matches: 9. The CDR3 loop is CASRLTGTETDTQYF. The CDR3 nucleotides read TGCGCCAGCAGACTGACCGGGACAGAAACAGATACGCAGTATTTT.

The CDR3, as DNA: TGTGCCACTAATGGGTTGGCTTACTATGGCTACACCTTC. This codes for CATNGLAYYGYTF. This chain links TRBV19 with TRBJ1-2; D unclear. There are 13 residues in the CDR3. The V gene's germline CDR1 is LNHDA and CDR2 SQIVND (reference sequence). V was shortened by 10 bases and J by 3 bases, with 15 bases between the two germline ends. The full variable domain, its missing parts supplied by reference TRBV19 and TRBJ1-2, is DGGITQSPKYLFRKEGQNVTLSCEQNLNHDAMYWYRQDPGQGLRLIYYSQIVNDFQKGDIAEGYSVSREKKESFPLTVTSAQKNPTAFYLCATNGLAYYGYTFGSGTRLTVV.

The chain is built from TRBV7-2 and TRBJ2-5, with D perhaps matching TRBD2 (6 bases). Gene TRBJ2-7 matches the end of the DNA better, so the J call may be wrong. This CDR3 has 15 residues. In germline, CDR1 is SGHTA, CDR2 FQGNSA. Here the CDR3 reads CASSLSTGGGSEQYF. CDR3 sequence (DNA): TGTGCCAGCAGCTTGTCTACCGGGGGTGGTAGCGAGCAGTACTTC.

This chain uses TRBV7-8 with TRBJ2-5; TRBD1 might be the D (5 bases). V was cut by 0 bases and J by 7 bases, with 12 bases left in between. Germline V gene data show CDR1 as SGHVS and CDR2 as FQNEAQ. CDR3 length: 14 amino acids. DNA of the CDR3: TGTGCCAGCAGCTTAGCTGGTATTCAGGGGACCCAGTACTTC. Translation gives CASSLAGIQGTQYF.

This clonotype was picked up many times. This rearrangement joins TRBV7-8 to TRBJ2-5, with a weak D call TRBD1 (5 bases). The CDR3 is 14 amino acids. Trimming removed 4 bases at V and 0 bases at J, with 9 bases between. Germline V gives CDR1 SGHVS, CDR2 FQNEAQ. In DNA form, the CDR3 reads TGTGCCAGCAGCTCTAGACAGTACCAAGAGACCCAGTACTTC. It specifies CASSSRQYQETQYF.

As regards this clonotype: At one of its ends the junction is not consistent with the germline gene, which may arise from a read error. The V and J genes are TRBV7-9 and TRBJ2-1; 10 bases match TRBD2. Germline-derived CDR1 and CDR2 are SEHNR and FQNEAQ (reference sequence). CDR3 size: 14 residues. Here the CDR3 DNA reads TGTGCCAGCAGCCTAGCGGGGGAATTCTACGAGCAGTTCTTC. Translation: CASSLAGEFYEQFF. The full variable domain, its missing parts supplied by reference TRBV7-9 and TRBJ2-1, is DTGVSQNPRHKITKRGQNVTFRCDPISEHNRLYWYRQTLGQGPEFLTYFQNEAQLEKSRLLSDRFSAERPKGSFSTLEIQRTEQGDSAMYLCASSLAGEFYEQFFGPGTRLTVL.

As for this clonotype: The germline gene is not matched at one end of the junction; a read error may be the cause. This chain connects TRBV7-9 to TRBJ2-6; D is perhaps TRBD1 or TRBD2 (5 bases each). Germline V gene lookup returns CDR1 SEHNR and CDR2 FQNEAQ (reference sequence). The CDR3 contains 14 residues. CDR3 sequence: CAGGMTSGANVRTF. The CDR3 bases are TGTGCCGGGGGAATGACGTCTGGGGCCAACGTCCGGACTTTC. Together with reference TRBV7-9 and TRBJ2-6, the CDR3 gives the full variable domain: DTGVSQNPRHKITKRGQNVTFRCDPISEHNRLYWYRQTLGQGPEFLTYFQNEAQLEKSRLLSDRFSAERPKGSFSTLEIQRTEQGDSAMYLCAGGMTSGANVRTFGAGSRLTVL.

The table lists this clonotype with a few counts. This may be a read error, as it is one base from a much larger clone. V usage is TRBV5-1 and J usage is TRBJ2-5; 9 nucleotides match TRBD2. With 1 base clipped from V and 11 bases from J, the junction kept 15 bases outside the gene matches. The CDR3 has 16 residues. The germline CDR1 and CDR2 sequences are SGHRS and YFSETQ. CDR3 nucleotides: TGCGCCAGCAGCTTGAATCGCGGGGGGGCAAACAATGAGCAGTACTTC. Translated: CASSLNRGGANNEQYF.

This chain links TRBV3-1 with TRBJ2-7; 10 positions match TRBD2. The length of the CDR3 is 14 residues. V gave up 6 bases and J gave up 3 bases; unmatched junction bases: 5. CDR1 LGHDT and CDR2 YNNKEL come from the germline V gene (reference sequence). CDR3 loop: CASSYTSGIYEQYF. CDR3 DNA sequence: TGTGCCAGCAGTTACACTAGCGGGATCTACGAGCAGTACTTC.

Ten or more counts support this clonotype. The chain uses TRBV28 and TRBJ2-7, with D perhaps TRBD1 (6 bases). Trimming took 5 bases from V and 3 from J, leaving 8 bases between them. CDR3 length: 12 amino acids. Per germline, CDR1 MDHEN and CDR2 SYDVKM. This chain's CDR3 is CASSGQFYEQYF. CDR3 nucleotide sequence: TGTGCCAGCAGTGGACAGTTCTACGAGCAGTACTTC.

The chain uses TRBV5-1 and TRBJ2-2; 8 bases map to TRBD2. Germline loops: CDR1 SGHRS, CDR2 YFSETQ. This CDR3 has 15 amino acids. Germline trimming cut 2 bases from V and 3 bases from J; bases unmatched to any gene: 3. CDR3 in amino acids: CASSFKAGDTGELFF. For the CDR3, the DNA is TGCGCCAGCAGCTTTAAAGCGGGGGACACCGGGGAGCTGTTTTTT.

This clonotype was picked up many times. The V and J genes are TRBV24-1 and TRBJ2-5; TRBD2 is a possible D gene (7 bases). V was pared by 4 bases and J by 5 bases, with 16 bases between. The CDR3 runs to 15 residues. CDR1 is KGHDR and CDR2 is SFDVKD in the germline V gene. The chain's CDR3 is CATSEGGAVWETQYF. DNA of the CDR3: TGTGCCACCAGTGAAGGGGGGGCTGTTTGGGAGACCCAGTACTTC.

Many counts were recorded for this clonotype. The chain has TRBV4-1 and TRBJ2-7, with TRBD2 as a possible D gene (6 bases). Germline V lookup: CDR1 MGHRA, CDR2 YSYEKL. The V end was cut by 4 bases, the J end by 1 base, with 11 bases between. This CDR3 has 14 residues. In DNA, the CDR3 is TGCGCCAGCAGCCGGCCGGGACTGTCCTACGAGCAGTACTTC. Its translation is CASSRPGLSYEQYF.

This clonotype was counted many times. The chain recombines TRBV20-1 with TRBJ1-5; D uncertain. The CDR3 runs to 13 residues. Trimming cost V 8 bases and J 2 bases, with 13 bases left between them. The germline CDR1 and CDR2 sequences are DFQATT and SNEGSKA (reference sequence). CDR3 in DNA: TGCAGTTGTGGATCAGGTGGCAATCAGCCCCAGCATTTT. It is translated as CSCGSGGNQPQHF.

The V call is TRBV24-1, the J call TRBJ2-1; 7 positions match TRBD1. Germline CDR1 is KGHDR and CDR2 is SFDVKD. The CDR3 is 13 amino acids. V lost 9 bases to trimming and J lost 6 bases; unmatched junction nucleotides: 7. The CDR3 loop is CATGLTGSNEQFF. CDR3 sequence (DNA): TGTGCCACCGGACTGACAGGGAGCAATGAGCAGTTCTTC.

Points on this clonotype: A much larger clone sits a single nucleotide away, making a read error possible. This chain joins TRBV5-4 and TRBJ1-2; a possible D gene is TRBD1 (6 bases). The V end was cut by 4 bases, the J end by 7 bases, with 23 bases between. The CDR3 has 16 residues. In germline, CDR1 is SGHNT, CDR2 YYREEE (reference sequence). The CDR3 DNA is TGTGCCAGCAGCCAAACCCGGGACGGGGGGCGCGGTGGCTACACCTTC. Translated: CASSQTRDGGRGGYTF. The complete variable domain, with remaining parts taken from reference TRBV5-4 and TRBJ1-2, reads ETGVTQSPTHLIKTRGQQVTLRCSSQSGHNTVSWYQQALGQGPQFIFQYYREEENGRGNFPPRFSGLQFPNYSSELNVNALELDDSALYLCASSQTRDGGRGGYTFGSGTRLTVV.

This clonotype has a single count. This clone may be a read error of a much larger clone one base away. The chain combines TRBV9 with TRBJ1-2; possible D gene TRBD1, 5 bases. Germline-derived CDR1 and CDR2 are SGDLS and YYNGEE. The CDR3 covers 15 residues. CDR3 bases: TGTGCCAACAGCCAATCGACAGTAGCTAACTATGGCTACACCTTC. Translation: CANSQSTVANYGYTF.

A single count supports this clonotype. The chain has TRBV6-6 and TRBJ2-7; D may match TRBD1 or TRBD2 (5 bases each). Germline CDR1 and CDR2: MNHNY and SVGAGI (reference sequence). Trimming left V 7 bases short and J 4 bases short, with 17 bases between. This CDR3 spans 14 amino acids. This CDR3 reads CASKFEGTVYEQYF. The CDR3 bases are TGTGCCAGCAAATTCGAGGGGACCGTTTACGAGCAGTACTTC.

A few counts support this clonotype. The chain couples TRBV29-1 to TRBJ1-3; possible D gene TRBD1, 5 bases. Trimming pared 0 bases from V and 3 bases from J, leaving 24 bases between. The CDR3 runs to 19 residues. Germline V CDR1 and CDR2: SQVTM, ANQGSEA. The CDR3 DNA follows: TGCAGCGTTGAAGATCTACGGCTGAGGGGTGCGCGGATTGGAAACACCATATATTTT. Its translation: CSVEDLRLRGARIGNTIYF.

This clonotype was observed a handful of times. A much larger clonotype is one base distant, so this may be a read error. The genes are TRBV15 and TRBJ2-7, with TRBD2 identical over 14 bases. With 1 base clipped from V and 7 bases from J, the junction kept 9 bases outside the gene matches. The CDR3 totals 17 residues. Germline V lookup: CDR1 LNHNV, CDR2 YYDKDF (reference sequence). The CDR3 region is CATSRGGTSGGSNEQYF. The CDR3 DNA sequence: TGTGCCACCAGCAGAGGAGGGACTAGCGGGGGAAGCAATGAGCAGTACTTC. The full variable domain, in which reference TRBV15 and TRBJ2-7 provide the parts outside the CDR3, is DAMVIQNPRYQVTQFGKPVTLSCSQTLNHNVMYWYQQKSSQAPKLLFHYYDKDFNNEADTPDNFQSRRPNTSFCFLDIRSPGLGDTAMYLCATSRGGTSGGSNEQYFGPGTRLTVT.

Comments on this clonotype: Since a much larger clone is just one base distant, this may be a read error. This chain links TRBV2 with TRBJ2-1; the match to TRBD1 covers 7 bases. The germline V gene encodes CDR1 SNHLY and CDR2 FYNNEI. J lost 9 bases, V lost 6 bases, and 11 bases had no gene match. The CDR3 totals 14 residues. The chain's CDR3 is CASSGDSIRREQFF. CDR3 DNA: TGTGCCAGCAGCGGGGACAGCATACGGCGTGAGCAGTTCTTC.

In its sample, this clonotype was seen once. The V call is TRBV4-3, the J call TRBJ2-5; no reliable D call. Germline assignment: CDR1 LGHNA and CDR2 YSLEER. Trimming left V 0 bases short and J 7 bases short, with 15 bases between. The CDR3 has 15 residues. The CDR3 DNA sequence: TGCGCCAGCAGCCAAGATTCAAGAGGTTTCGGGACCCAGTACTTC. Translated: CASSQDSRGFGTQYF.

This clonotype was counted between two and nine times. One end of the junction fails to match germline, which may point to a read error. The rearrangement links TRBV19 to TRBJ2-4, with D hard to call. The CDR3 has 13 residues. Germline-derived CDR1 and CDR2 are LNHDA and SQIVND (reference sequence). The CDR3 loop reads CAGSIASNNEQYF. The DNA of the CDR3 is TGTGCCGGTAGTATAGCATCGAACAATGAGCAGTACTTC.

There are many counts of this clonotype. V and J are TRBV7-3 and TRBJ2-3, with 9 nucleotides matching TRBD1. The V gene's germline CDR1 is SGHTA and CDR2 FQGTGA. The junction had 8 bases not matched to a gene; V was cut back by 5 bases and J by 2 bases. The CDR3 extends over 16 amino acids. CDR3 nucleotide sequence: TGTGCCAGCAGCCCGGGGACAGGGTTTATCACAGATACGCAGTATTTT. Encoded protein: CASSPGTGFITDTQYF.

In its sample, this clonotype was seen a few times. The chain carries TRBV6-1 and TRBJ1-2, with D uncertain. This CDR3 spans 11 amino acids. CDR1 MNHNS and CDR2 SASEGT come from the germline V gene. V was cut by 4 bases and J by 5 bases, with 5 bases left in between. CDR3 nucleotide sequence: TGTGCCAGCAGTGCTGTTTATGGCTACACCTTC. It yields the protein CASSAVYGYTF.

This chain links TRBV6-5 with TRBJ1-1, with D possibly TRBD1 on 5 matching bases. This CDR3 has 16 residues. The germline V gene has CDR1 MNHEY and CDR2 SVGAGI. Trimming took 7 bases from V and 0 from J, leaving 18 bases between them. In DNA form, the CDR3 reads TGTGCCAGCATAAAACTGCCCAGACAGATGAACACTGAAGCTTTCTTT. It translates to CASIKLPRQMNTEAFF.

The chain combines TRBV28 with TRBJ1-1; unclear D gene. The CDR3 covers 11 residues. Deletions cut 6 bases from V and 7 bases from J, with 9 bases between. Germline V gene lookup returns CDR1 MDHEN and CDR2 SYDVKM. The CDR3, as DNA: TGTGCCAGCAGGGGAAGATTTGAAGCTTTCTTT. Translating gives CASRGRFEAFF.

At least ten counts were recorded for this clonotype. The V gene is TRBV29-1, the J gene TRBJ1-1; possible D gene TRBD1, 6 bases. CDR3 length: 13 residues. Germline CDR1 and CDR2: SQVTM and ANQGSEA. Between the trimmed V and J ends, which lost 6 bases and 6 bases, there was a span of 17 bases. As DNA, the CDR3 is TGCAGCGTCGGTGACAGGCGGGGGGCTGAAGCTTTCTTT. Translation: CSVGDRRGAEAFF.